This record concerns one T cell receptor (beta chain) sequence. The data derive from a study of blood T cell repertoires in COVID-19. Whole-study context: Whether acute or convalescent, the COVID-19 samples came from the United States, Italy and Spain. In each case, the material was cDNA or gDNA derived from T cells, B-cell-depleted T cells, or PBMCs.

After removal of 5 bases from V and 7 bases from J, the junction contained 8 bases not matched to a gene. Germline V gene lookup returns CDR1 SEHNR and CDR2 FQNEAQ (reference sequence). This CDR3 is built from 15 residues. Measured with immunoSEQ multiplex PCR; TCRdb has only the in-frame clones, and not every one. The profile shows 300,000 to 400,000 clones, more than 70% of them singletons. Sample: peripheral blood. J is TRBJ1-6 and V is TRBV7-9; 7 bases map to TRBD1. The receptor was derived from a woman aged 50 to 65 who had recovered from COVID-19. As DNA, the CDR3 is TGTGCCAGCAGCCCTACCAGGACAGGCAATTCACCCCTCCACTTT. It codes for CASSPTRTGNSPLHF.